This TCR beta chain was sequenced in a study of shared clonotypes between healthy human individuals. About the research overall: Per donor, three plates held CD4 naive cells, three held CD4 memory, two held CD8 naive and one held CD8 memory. General study findings and limits: Against clonotypes common to all four donors, non-shared ones had lower generation probabilities. Clonotype sharing among donors was expected to depend on sequencing depth. The low donor count limited represented genetic and exposure-history diversity.

A remark on this clone: What it binds is unknown.

The CDR3 totals 15 residues. Trimming took off 7 bases at V and 2 bases at J, with 18 bases between the two ends. Germline CDR1 and CDR2: MNHNS and SASEGT. Naive CD8 cells lacked CD45RO and underwent positive selection for CCR7, leaving out terminally differentiated effector memory CD45RA+ cells. TCRdb's table, derived via immunoSEQ multiplex PCR, lists solely in-frame clones and lacks some. The repertoire holds 760,000 or so clones, with approximately 97% as singletons. This chain connects TRBV6-1 to TRBJ2-7; D possibly corresponds to TRBD1 (5 bases). Sequenced material: naive CD8+ T cells sorted from blood. The origin of this receptor is a young man in good health. The CDR3 bases are TGTGCCAGCAACCCCGGCCTTGGGGCACCCTACGAGCAGTACTTC. Translation gives CASNPGLGAPYEQYF.